This T cell receptor beta chain was sequenced during a study of T cell repertoires in cytomegalovirus infection. Study-level information: HLA-B-restricted CMV epitopes that are well studied were used alongside recently identified HLA-C-restricted ones. Through public TCR beta signatures, both CMV infection and matching HLA type were indicated. Findings of the study overall: There were carriers of CMV plus the relevant HLA, and cumulative public TCR beta family frequency identified them. Predominance within the ex vivo response was attributable to HLA-C-restricted CMV-specific TCR beta clonotypes.

The CDR3 spans 13 residues. The ends were cut back, 8 bases at V and 3 bases at J, with 14 bases in the middle. The V gene's germline CDR1 is MNHNS and CDR2 SASEGT. Each CDR3 protein gets one entry after TCRdb re-called the reads with MiXCR. The data contain nearly 700,000 distinct CDR3 sequences, roughly a third of them singletons. Comments on this clonotype: Its antigen is not identified.

The source material was cultured PBMCs, sampled from culture after CMV antigen stimulation. The sequence was obtained from a human donor in good health (CMV status not recorded). Some clones in this sample may be carry-over from other donors' samples. The chain employs TRBV6-1 and TRBJ2-7, with a possible D match to TRBD2 (5 bases). CDR3 sequence (DNA): TGTGCCAGCCGAAAGGGAAGCGGCTACGAGCAGTACTTC. The encoded protein is CASRKGSGYEQYF.